This T cell receptor (beta chain) comes out of a study of Graves' ophthalmopathy and Graves' hyperthyroidism. General study results and limits: The model's prediction of ophthalmopathy progression had 70.59% sensitivity and roughly 72% specificity. Blood shared most expanded thyroid clonotypes above 0.001 frequency.

Many counts were recorded for this clonotype. What it recognizes is unknown. Ages of hyperthyroidism patients ran from 18 to 65, and their diagnoses were new, under 2 months' duration. Physicians reached a diagnosis by relying on clinical symptoms, serum thyroxine, TRAb, thyroid ultrasound and orbital computed tomography. Germline V CDR1 and CDR2: SGHTA, FQGNSA. The CDR3 is 15 amino acids. V gave up 1 base and J gave up 8 bases, with 12 bases separating them. Beta-chain TCR CDR3 regions were amplified from RNA transcripts. After a first-round RT-PCR with HTBI primers, a second-round multiplex PCR was run. TCRdb independently ran MiXCR on the multiplex PCR reads; one entry per CDR3 protein. The sample contains more than 1,000,000 distinct CDR3 sequences, less than 45% of which appear only once.

The source material was peripheral blood or thyroid tissue (not recorded which). This receptor was taken from an adult man with Graves' hyperthyroidism. This rearrangement joins TRBV7-2 to TRBJ1-6, with a weak D call TRBD1 (5 bases). CDR3 coding DNA: TGTGCCAGCAGCTTAGAATCCAGGGTGGATTCACCCCTCCACTTT. Amino acid sequence: CASSLESRVDSPLHF. Full variable domain (missing parts from reference TRBV7-2 and TRBJ1-6): GAGVSQSPSNKVTEKGKDVELRCDPISGHTALYWYRQSLGQGLEFLIYFQGNSAPDKSGLPSDRFSAERTGGSVSTLTIQRTQQEDSAVYLCASSLESRVDSPLHFGNGTRLTVT.